This TCR beta chain was documented in a study of identifying expanded T cells in peripheral blood. Study-wide points: Variance in clone template counts between approximately 2-week samples significantly increased with total template count across all healthy donors.

TCRdb keeps only in-frame clones here, not all; method: immunoSEQ multiplex PCR. The table has some 130,000 clones, approximately 86% seen once. The CDR3 extends over 18 amino acids. From germline, CDR1 is MNHEY and CDR2 SMNVEV (reference sequence). The trim removed 6 bases at V and 0 bases at J, leaving 8 bases unmatched. Notes on this clone: Its antigen is undetermined.

Sequencing was done on a sample of blood. The chain has TRBV27 and TRBJ2-3, with 14 nucleotides matching TRBD2. The source of this sequence is a person aged 18 to 70 in good health. CDR3 DNA: TGTGCCAGCAGACACGGACTAGCGGGGGGTCATAGCACAGATACGCAGTATTTT. Translating it yields CASRHGLAGGHSTDTQYF.